These 28 T cell receptor beta chains came from one sample sequenced in a study of T cells in Graves' hyperthyroidism and ophthalmopathy. Amplification of TCR beta CDR3 regions was performed using RNA transcripts as template. HTBI primers were employed in a first-round RT-PCR of the TCR CDR3. TCRdb itself ran the multiplex PCR reads through MiXCR, one entry per CDR3 protein. The sample has about 420,000 distinct CDR3 sequences, around 13% seen once; the top ten hold 5.3%. Sequencing used blood. These receptors came from a woman under 30 with Graves' hyperthyroidism.

As regards this clonotype: A read error is possible here, since a much larger clone lies one base away. This chain joins TRBV28 and TRBJ1-1; no reliable D call. The CDR3 extends over 14 amino acids. From germline, CDR1 is MDHEN and CDR2 SYDVKM. This CDR3 reads CASSRKGRNTEALF. The CDR3 nucleotides are TGTGCCAGCAGTCGGAAAGGGAGGAACACTGAAGCTCTCTTT.

This clonotype was counted ten times or more. Relative to the germline gene, one junction end is altered; a read error may explain this. The chain combines TRBV25-1 with TRBJ2-3; D unclear. This CDR3 region has 15 residues. CDR1 and CDR2 (germline): MGHDK, SYGVNS. The CDR3 region has the DNA TGTGCCAGCAGTTCAACCGCGCAGTCCACACATACGCAGTATTTT. This codes for CASSSTAQSTHTQYF.

This clonotype occurred many times. The chain recombines TRBV6-1 with TRBJ2-2, with D perhaps matching TRBD1 (5 bases). CDR3 length: 14 amino acids. V dropped 6 bases and J dropped 6 bases, with 14 bases sitting between them. Per the germline V gene, CDR1 is MNHNS and CDR2 is SASEGT. The CDR3 nucleotides are TGTGCCAGCAGGCGACAGATGGGTCCCGGGGAGCTGTTTTTT. It is translated as CASRRQMGPGELFF.

J is TRBJ1-5 and V is TRBV28, with 12 bases lining up with TRBD1. Germline V lookup: CDR1 MDHEN, CDR2 SYDVKM. V shed 1 base, J shed 0 bases, and the junction held 7 bases outside the gene matches. This CDR3 has 19 amino acids. CDR3 nucleotide sequence: TGTGCCAGCAGTTTATACGGGACAGGGGGCTTCTATAGCAATCAGCCCCAGCATTTT. Protein sequence: CASSLYGTGGFYSNQPQHF.

There are many counts of this clonotype. The chain joins TRBV28 to TRBJ2-7; D not resolved. V lost 3 bases and J 3 bases, leaving 15 bases between the germline ends. CDR1 and CDR2 from the germline V gene are MDHEN and SYDVKM. The CDR3 runs to 15 residues. CDR3 in DNA: TGTGCCAGCAGTTTGAGGCAGCTACCCTACTACGAGCAGTACTTC. Protein product: CASSLRQLPYYEQYF.

V usage is TRBV5-6 and J usage is TRBJ1-2; 7 bases are shared with TRBD1. Germline V gives CDR1 SGHDT, CDR2 YYEEEE. With 3 bases clipped from V and 5 bases from J, the junction kept 7 bases outside the gene matches. The CDR3 consists of 14 residues. The CDR3 here is CASSSPQGVYGYTF. The CDR3 coding sequence is TGTGCCAGCAGCTCCCCCCAGGGGGTATATGGCTACACCTTC. Full variable domain (outside the CDR3, taken from reference TRBV5-6 and TRBJ1-2): DAGVTQSPTHLIKTRGQQVTLRCSPKSGHDTVSWYQQALGQGPQFIFQYYEEEERQRGNFPDRFSGHQFPNYSSELNVNALLLGDSALYLCASSSPQGVYGYTFGSGTRLTVV.

This clonotype was seen at least ten times. V is TRBV7-9 and J is TRBJ2-7; 9 bases fit TRBD1. Germline CDR1 and CDR2: SEHNR and FQNEAQ (reference sequence). V lost 0 bases and J lost 5; bases outside the gene matches: 5. The CDR3 loop spans 15 amino acids. CDR3 nucleotide sequence: TGTGCCAGCAGCTTAGCGGGGGACAGGGACCACGAGCAGTACTTC. Amino acids: CASSLAGDRDHEQYF.

The chain uses TRBV5-5 and TRBJ2-7; the match to TRBD2 covers 13 bases. Germline V CDR1 and CDR2: SGHKS, YYEKEE (reference sequence). There are 17 residues in the CDR3. The trim removed 2 bases at V and 0 bases at J, leaving 5 bases unmatched. In nucleotides, the CDR3 is TGTGCCAGCAGCTTTGGACTAGCGGGAGTCCCCTCCTACGAGCAGTACTTC. This codes for CASSFGLAGVPSYEQYF.

This clonotype was found a few times. The chain employs TRBV3-1 and TRBJ1-1, with D possibly matching TRBD1 (6 bases). V lost 2 bases, J lost 5 bases, and 12 bases lay in between. CDR1 and CDR2 from the germline V gene are LGHDT and YNNKEL (reference sequence). There are 14 residues in the CDR3. Here the CDR3 reads CASSQRGRRTEAFF. CDR3 nucleotide sequence: TGTGCCAGCAGCCAACGGGGGCGGAGGACTGAAGCTTTCTTT. The whole variable domain, remainder taken from reference TRBV3-1 and TRBJ1-1, is DTAVSQTPKYLVTQMGNDKSIKCEQNLGHDTMYWYKQDSKKFLKIMFSYNNKELIINETVPNRFSPKSPDKAHLNLHINSLELGDSAVYFCASSQRGRRTEAFFGQGTRLTVV.

This sequence joins TRBV30 and TRBJ1-1; D is uncertain. This CDR3 region has 14 residues. Per the germline V gene, CDR1 is GTSNPN and CDR2 is SVGIG (reference sequence). V was shortened by 4 bases and J by 4 bases, with 16 bases between the two germline ends. The CDR3 is CAWMGGRFSTEAFF. As DNA, the CDR3 is TGTGCCTGGATGGGTGGGAGGTTTAGCACTGAAGCTTTCTTT.

CDR3 DNA sequence: TGTGCCAGCTCACCTTGGCCCAGGGAGACCCAGTACTTC. It encodes CASSPWPRETQYF. The V call is TRBV18, the J call TRBJ2-5; no clear D. Germline V gene data show CDR1 as KGHSH and CDR2 as LQKENI. The CDR3 contains 13 residues. Trimming left V 3 bases short and J 5 bases short, with 10 bases between.

This clonotype was counted ten times or more. The chain employs TRBV30 and TRBJ2-1; unclear D gene. CDR3 length: 15 amino acids. Per germline, CDR1 GTSNPN and CDR2 SVGIG (reference sequence). CDR3 sequence: CALFPTVGFRNEQFF. The CDR3 nucleotides are TGTGCGCTATTCCCTACCGTGGGGTTCCGCAATGAGCAGTTCTTC.

The sample holds many counts of this clonotype. The chain carries TRBV28 and TRBJ2-1; D might be TRBD1 (5 bases). The CDR3 is made up of 15 amino acids. V lost 2 bases to trimming and J lost 7 bases, with 15 bases between them. Germline-derived CDR1 and CDR2 are MDHEN and SYDVKM. The CDR3 loop is CASSLKAPDRNEQFF. CDR3 nucleotide sequence: TGTGCCAGCAGTTTAAAAGCCCCTGACAGAAATGAGCAGTTCTTC.

This clonotype has ten or more counts. V gene TRBV28 combines with J gene TRBJ2-4, with D perhaps TRBD1 (7 bases). This CDR3 is 14 amino acids long. Between the trimmed V and J ends, which lost 6 bases and 3 bases, there was a span of 12 bases. Germline V gene lookup returns CDR1 MDHEN and CDR2 SYDVKM. DNA of the CDR3: TGTGCCAGCAGAAACAGGGGAGGCAAAAACATTCAGTACTTC. This codes for CASRNRGGKNIQYF. The full variable domain, rest sourced from reference TRBV28 and TRBJ2-4, is DVKVTQSSRYLVKRTGEKVFLECVQDMDHENMFWYRQDPGLGLRLIYFSYDVKMKEKGDIPEGYSVSREKKERFSLILESASTNQTSMYLCASRNRGGKNIQYFGAGTRLSVL.

In this sample, this clonotype turned up a few times. This chain uses TRBV20-1 with TRBJ2-3, with a weak D call TRBD1 (5 bases). With 5 bases removed from V and 2 bases from J, the gap between germline ends came to 11 bases. The CDR3 totals 13 residues. The V gene's germline CDR1 is DFQATT and CDR2 SNEGSKA (reference sequence). For the CDR3, the DNA is TGCAGTGCTTTAGACAGAAACACAGATACGCAGTATTTT. This translates into CSALDRNTDTQYF.

This clonotype was picked up many times. The rearrangement uses TRBV20-1 and TRBJ2-5; 10 bases fit TRBD1. The trim removed 6 bases at V and 5 bases at J, leaving 9 bases unmatched. Germline V gene data show CDR1 as DFQATT and CDR2 as SNEGSKA (reference sequence). The CDR3 is made up of 14 amino acids. CDR3 amino acids: CSAPTTGGAETQYF. In nucleotides, the CDR3 is TGCAGTGCACCTACGACAGGGGGCGCGGAGACCCAGTACTTC.

The chain combines TRBV29-1 with TRBJ2-5, with a tentative D call TRBD1 (5 bases). CDR1 SQVTM and CDR2 ANQGSEA come from the germline V gene. The V and J ends lost 5 bases and 2 bases respectively, with 9 bases between them. The CDR3 runs 12 residues. DNA for the CDR3: TGCAGCGTTTCCAGGGCACAAGAGACCCAGTACTTC. The encoded protein is CSVSRAQETQYF. Combining the CDR3 with reference TRBV29-1 and TRBJ2-5 gives the whole variable domain SAVISQKPSRDICQRGTSLTIQCQVDSQVTMMFWYRQQPGQSLTLIATANQGSEATYESGFVIDKFPISRPNLTFSTLTVSNMSPEDSSIYLCSVSRAQETQYFGPGTRLLVL.

This clonotype was detected many times. The gene calls are TRBV20-1 and TRBJ2-1, with 10 nucleotides matching TRBD2. The ends lost 0 bases at V and 8 bases at J; junction bases unmatched: 7. This CDR3 is built from 15 residues. Germline lookup yields CDR1 DFQATT and CDR2 SNEGSKA (reference sequence). CDR3 amino acids: CSARDITSGTHEQFF. The CDR3 DNA reads TGCAGTGCTAGAGATATCACTAGCGGGACCCATGAGCAGTTCTTC.

This clonotype was recorded a few times. The V and J genes are TRBV14 and TRBJ2-5; 10 positions agree with TRBD1. Germline assignment: CDR1 SGHDN and CDR2 FVKESK. This CDR3 comprises 14 residues. Germline trimming cut 4 bases from V and 12 bases from J; bases unmatched to any gene: 11. The CDR3 coding sequence is TGTGCCAGCAGCCCATCGACAGGGGGCCTTTCGGAGTACTTC. Translation gives CASSPSTGGLSEYF.

The genes are TRBV7-8 and TRBJ1-6, with unresolved D. V lost 5 bases and J 5 bases, leaving 13 bases between the germline ends. CDR3 size: 15 residues. CDR1 is SGHVS and CDR2 is FQNEAQ in the germline V gene. The CDR3 DNA follows: TGTGCCAGCAGCCTAAGCCGGGCCCATAATTCACCCCTCCACTTT. Amino acid sequence: CASSLSRAHNSPLHF.

This clonotype was counted a few times. The V call is TRBV2, the J call TRBJ2-5; 9 nucleotides agree with TRBD2. Germline V gene lookup returns CDR1 SNHLY and CDR2 FYNNEI. This CDR3 spans 14 amino acids. V gave up 4 bases and J gave up 3 bases; unmatched junction bases: 3. The CDR3: CASSGASGKETQYF. As DNA, the CDR3 is TGTGCCAGCAGTGGGGCTAGCGGGAAAGAGACCCAGTACTTC.

This clonotype has at least ten counts. This chain connects TRBV28 to TRBJ2-2, with a tentative D call TRBD2 (6 bases). V lost 7 bases and J lost 5, with 14 bases in between. The CDR3 has 14 amino acids. In germline, CDR1 is MDHEN, CDR2 SYDVKM. The CDR3 sequence: CASNRGAITGELFF. CDR3 DNA: TGTGCCAGCAATCGCGGGGCCATAACCGGGGAGCTGTTTTTT.

The chain joins TRBV6-1 to TRBJ1-1; TRBD1 matches 7 bases. V dropped 3 bases and J dropped 0; count of bases not matched to a gene: 4. The germline V gene encodes CDR1 MNHNS and CDR2 SASEGT. The CDR3 runs to 15 residues. CDR3 DNA sequence: TGTGCCAGCAGTGACCCGACAGGGATGAACACTGAAGCTTTCTTT. Protein sequence: CASSDPTGMNTEAFF.

This clonotype occurred many times. In DNA form, the CDR3 reads TGTGCCAGTAGTAAACTAGCGGGAGGAGGGACAGATACGCAGTATTTT. It translates to CASSKLAGGGTDTQYF. The chain carries TRBV19 and TRBJ2-3, with 12 bases aligning to TRBD2. Per the germline V gene, CDR1 is LNHDA and CDR2 is SQIVND (reference sequence). Trimming cost V 4 bases and J 3 bases; bases outside gene matches: 5. The CDR3 contains 16 residues.

The chain couples TRBV9 to TRBJ2-7, with D perhaps TRBD2 (7 bases). V dropped 0 bases and J dropped 4 bases, with 20 bases sitting between them. The CDR3 loop spans 17 amino acids. Germline CDR1 and CDR2: SGDLS and YYNGEE. For the CDR3, the DNA is TGTGCCAGCAGCGTAGGTCTGGGGAGGGACACACCTTACGAGCAGTACTTC. The encoded protein is CASSVGLGRDTPYEQYF.

This clonotype was counted at least ten times. The V gene is TRBV12-3 or TRBV12-4, the J gene TRBJ1-5; 7 bases are shared with TRBD1. With V trimmed by 8 bases and J by 3 bases, 7 bases remained unmatched. The CDR3 loop spans 14 amino acids. CDR3 amino acids: CASRDRASNQPQHF. In nucleotides, the CDR3 is TGTGCCAGCCGAGACAGGGCATCCAATCAGCCCCAGCATTTT.

This sequence joins TRBV5-8 and TRBJ2-1; D is undetermined. The CDR3 runs 8 residues. V was trimmed by 1 base and J by 13 bases, leaving 0 bases between them. Germline V gene data show CDR1 as SGHTS and CDR2 as YDEGEE. The CDR3 is CASSLQFF. The CDR3 DNA is TGTGCCAGCAGCTTGCAGTTCTTC.

This clonotype showed up many times. This sequence joins TRBV12-3 or TRBV12-4 and TRBJ2-5; tentative D call: TRBD2 (6 bases). This CDR3 is built from 18 residues. Trimming stripped 3 bases from V and 2 bases from J, with 22 bases between. In DNA form, the CDR3 reads TGTGCCAGCAGTTTTAATTCTCGGCGGGGACCGCTGCAAGAGACCCAGTACTTC. This sequence encodes CASSFNSRRGPLQETQYF.